The clone carrying this TCR beta chain is a singleton in its sample. This sample was included in a study of T cell changes during pregnancy in multiple sclerosis. Using immunoSEQ multiplex PCR, the repertoire was profiled, and TCRdb retains in-frame clones only, with some absent. The sample lists under 55,000 clones, 92% occurring once. This CDR3 is built from 14 residues. With 8 bases clipped from V and 7 bases from J, the junction kept 8 bases outside the gene matches. CDR1 is LNHDA and CDR2 is SQIVND in the germline V gene (reference sequence). This clonotype was obtained from a female donor in good health, enrolled as a control in a pregnancy study. Sequences were derived from CD4+ T cells from peripheral blood mononuclear cells, sampled after pregnancy. This chain joins TRBV19 and TRBJ1-4; 9 nucleotides agree with TRBD1. CDR3 bases: TGTGCCAGTGCAGAACAGGGGGCCGGTGAAAAACTGTTTTTT. Its translation is CASAEQGAGEKLFF.